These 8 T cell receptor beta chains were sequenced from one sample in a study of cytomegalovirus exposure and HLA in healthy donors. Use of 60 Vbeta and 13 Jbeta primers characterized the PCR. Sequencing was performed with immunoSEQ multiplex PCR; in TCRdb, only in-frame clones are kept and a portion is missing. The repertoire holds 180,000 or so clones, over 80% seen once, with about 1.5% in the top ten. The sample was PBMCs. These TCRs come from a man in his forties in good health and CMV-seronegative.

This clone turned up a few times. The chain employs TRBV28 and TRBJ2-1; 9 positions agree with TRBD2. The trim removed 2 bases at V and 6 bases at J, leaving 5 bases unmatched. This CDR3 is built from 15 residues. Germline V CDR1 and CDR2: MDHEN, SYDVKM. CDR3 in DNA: TGTGCCAGCAGTTTAGCGGGGGGGCCCGTCAATGAGCAGTTCTTC. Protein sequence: CASSLAGGPVNEQFF.

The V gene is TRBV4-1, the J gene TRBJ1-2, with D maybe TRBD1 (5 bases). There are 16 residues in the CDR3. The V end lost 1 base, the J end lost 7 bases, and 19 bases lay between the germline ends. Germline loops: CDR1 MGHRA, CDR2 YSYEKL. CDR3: CASSQVGRGRGGGYTF. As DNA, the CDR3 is TGCGCCAGCAGCCAAGTAGGAAGGGGTAGAGGTGGTGGCTACACCTTC.

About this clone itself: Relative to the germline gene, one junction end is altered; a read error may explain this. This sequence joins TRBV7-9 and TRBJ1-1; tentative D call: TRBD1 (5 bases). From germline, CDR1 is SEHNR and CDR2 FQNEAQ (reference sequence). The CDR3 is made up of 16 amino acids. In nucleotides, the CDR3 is TGTTCCAGCAGCCTGGGGCGGGCGGGGAGAGACACTGAAGCTTTCTTT. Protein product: CSSSLGRAGRDTEAFF.

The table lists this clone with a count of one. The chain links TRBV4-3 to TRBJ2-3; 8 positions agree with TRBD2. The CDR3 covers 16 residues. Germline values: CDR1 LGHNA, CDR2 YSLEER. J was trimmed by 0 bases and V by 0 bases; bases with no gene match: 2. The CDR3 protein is CASSQEIAGSTDTQYF. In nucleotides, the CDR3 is TGCGCCAGCAGCCAAGAAATAGCGGGGAGCACAGATACGCAGTATTTT.

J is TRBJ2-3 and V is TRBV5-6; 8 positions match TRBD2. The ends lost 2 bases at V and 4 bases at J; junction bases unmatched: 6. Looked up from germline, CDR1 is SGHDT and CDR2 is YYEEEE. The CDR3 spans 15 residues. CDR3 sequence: CASSFAGGRPDTQYF. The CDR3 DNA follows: TGTGCCAGCAGCTTCGCGGGGGGTAGACCAGATACGCAGTATTTT.

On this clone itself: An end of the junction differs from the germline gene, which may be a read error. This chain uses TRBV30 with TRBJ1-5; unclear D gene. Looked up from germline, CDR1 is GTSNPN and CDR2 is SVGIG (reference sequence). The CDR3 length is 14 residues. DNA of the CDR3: TGTGTCTGGAGCCCCATCAATAGCAATCAGCCCCAGCATTTT. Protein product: CVWSPINSNQPQHF. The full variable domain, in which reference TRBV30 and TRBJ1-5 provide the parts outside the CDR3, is SQTIHQWPATLVQPVGSPLSLECTVEGTSNPNLYWYRQAAGRGLQLLFYSVGIGQISSEVPQNLSASRPQDRQFILSSKKLLLSDSGFYLCVWSPINSNQPQHFGDGTRLSIL.

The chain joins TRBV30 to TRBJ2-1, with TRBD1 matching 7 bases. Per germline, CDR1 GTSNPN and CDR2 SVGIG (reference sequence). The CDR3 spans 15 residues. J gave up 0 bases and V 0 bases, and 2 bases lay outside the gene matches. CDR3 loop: CAWSVTGVSYNEQFF. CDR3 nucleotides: TGTGCCTGGAGTGTAACAGGGGTCTCCTACAATGAGCAGTTCTTC.

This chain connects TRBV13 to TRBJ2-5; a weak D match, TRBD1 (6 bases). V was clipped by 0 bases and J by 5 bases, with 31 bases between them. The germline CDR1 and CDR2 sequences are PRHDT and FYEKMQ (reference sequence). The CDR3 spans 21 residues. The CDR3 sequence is CASSLGLGHTLHSGSGETQYF. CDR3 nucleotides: TGTGCCAGCAGCTTAGGTTTGGGACACACGCTACATTCAGGGTCCGGGGAGACCCAGTACTTC.